This T cell receptor (beta chain) was recovered during a study of shared clonotypes between healthy human individuals. Here immunoSEQ multiplex PCR was the method, and the copy in TCRdb shows in-frame clones only, minus some. The sample records around 2.1 million clones, around 95% being singletons. The CDR3 totals 16 residues. The germline gives CDR1 SGHNT, CDR2 YYREEE (reference sequence). V trimming: 3 bases; J trimming: 2 bases; junction bases outside the gene matches: 5. The chain carries TRBV5-4 and TRBJ2-1, with 10 bases fitting TRBD2. Sequencing was carried out using naive CD4+ T cells sorted from blood. Subset: CD45RA+ positively selected. The sequence was collected from a man between 18 and 35 years old in good health. In DNA form, the CDR3 reads TGTGCCAGCAGCTCCATTCTAGCGGGGGCCTACAATGAGCAGTTCTTC. Translation: CASSSILAGAYNEQFF.